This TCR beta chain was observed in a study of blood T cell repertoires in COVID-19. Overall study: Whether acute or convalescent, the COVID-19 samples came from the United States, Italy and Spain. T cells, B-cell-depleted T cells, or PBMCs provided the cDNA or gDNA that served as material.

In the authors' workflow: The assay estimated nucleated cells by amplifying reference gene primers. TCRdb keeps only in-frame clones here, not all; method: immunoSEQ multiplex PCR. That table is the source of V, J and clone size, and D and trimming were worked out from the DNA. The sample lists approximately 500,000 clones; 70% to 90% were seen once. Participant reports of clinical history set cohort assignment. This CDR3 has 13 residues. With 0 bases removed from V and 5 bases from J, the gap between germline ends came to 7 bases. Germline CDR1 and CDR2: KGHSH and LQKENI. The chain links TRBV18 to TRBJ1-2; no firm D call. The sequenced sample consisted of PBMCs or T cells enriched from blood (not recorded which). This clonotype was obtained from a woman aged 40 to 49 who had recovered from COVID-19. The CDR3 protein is CASSPPERYGYTF. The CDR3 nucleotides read TGTGCCAGCTCACCACCGGAGAGATATGGCTACACCTTC.